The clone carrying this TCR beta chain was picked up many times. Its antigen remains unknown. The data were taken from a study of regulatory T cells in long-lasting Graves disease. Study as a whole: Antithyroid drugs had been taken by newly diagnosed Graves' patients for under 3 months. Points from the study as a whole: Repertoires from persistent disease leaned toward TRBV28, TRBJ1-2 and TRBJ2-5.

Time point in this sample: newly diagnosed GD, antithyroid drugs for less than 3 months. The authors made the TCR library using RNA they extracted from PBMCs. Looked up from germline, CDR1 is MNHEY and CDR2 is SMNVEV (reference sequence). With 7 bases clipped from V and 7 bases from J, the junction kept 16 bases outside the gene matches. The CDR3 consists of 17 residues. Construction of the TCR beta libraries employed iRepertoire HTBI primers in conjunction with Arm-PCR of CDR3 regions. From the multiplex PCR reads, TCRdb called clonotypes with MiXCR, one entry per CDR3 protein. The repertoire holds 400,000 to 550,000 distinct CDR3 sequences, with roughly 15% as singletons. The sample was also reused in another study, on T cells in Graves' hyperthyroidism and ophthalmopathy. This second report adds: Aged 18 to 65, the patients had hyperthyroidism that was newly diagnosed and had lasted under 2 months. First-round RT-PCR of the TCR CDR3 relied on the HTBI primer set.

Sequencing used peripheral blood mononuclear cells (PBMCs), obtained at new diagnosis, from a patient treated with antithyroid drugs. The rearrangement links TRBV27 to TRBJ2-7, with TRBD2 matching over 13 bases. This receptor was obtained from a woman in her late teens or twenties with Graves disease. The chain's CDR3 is CASTEGYTRLAGGEQYF. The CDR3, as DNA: TGTGCCAGCACCGAAGGTTATACCAGACTAGCGGGAGGTGAGCAGTACTTC.